This T cell receptor beta chain appears in the sequencing data of a study of blood T cell repertoires in COVID-19. Study information: COVID-19 samples collected from the United States, Italy and Spain covered acute and convalescent phases. Sources were T cells, B-cell-depleted T cells, or PBMCs; the material itself was cDNA or gDNA.

Authors' methods: Using reference gene primer amplification, nucleated cell counts were estimated. Produced via immunoSEQ multiplex PCR; TCRdb's table is partial and in-frame only. That table is the source of V, J and clone size, and D and trimming were worked out from the DNA. The sample lists about 39,000 clones; about 82% were seen once. This clone was counted only a few times. The receptor's source is a man between 65 and 85 years old with acute or convalescent COVID-19. Sequencing was performed on peripheral blood.

CDR3 bases: TGTGCCAGCAGTGTACAAGGGAGGGCCGGGGAGCTGTTTTTT. Encoded protein: CASSVQGRAGELFF. V usage is TRBV2 and J usage is TRBJ2-2; TRBD2 aligns across 7 bases. CDR1 SNHLY and CDR2 FYNNEI come from the germline V gene. This CDR3 comprises 14 residues. After removal of 4 bases from V and 6 bases from J, the junction contained 5 bases not matched to a gene.